What follows are 22 T cell receptor beta chains derived from one specimen sequenced in a study of vaccination effects on CD4 cells after COVID-19. Ahead of sequencing, the ViraFEST assay grew antigen-specific CD4+ T cells using viral peptide pools. Researchers isolated CD4+ T cells once ten to eleven days of culture had elapsed. Prior SARS-CoV-2 infection was absent in the vaccine recipients, as shown by negative nucleocapsid antibodies. Generated by immunoSEQ multiplex PCR, the TCRdb table keeps only in-frame clones and is missing some. The sample consists of some 77,000 clones, approximately 79% of them appearing once. These receptors are not linked to any known antigen. This specimen consisted of CD4+ T cells from PBMCs cultured with HCoV-OC43 spike peptides, obtained before COVID-19 vaccination. Sample subset: HCoV-OC43 spike overlapping peptide pool stimulation. The receptors here all came from a human donor who received a COVID-19 vaccine.

The sample holds a few counts of this clone. The DNA of the CDR3 is TGTGCCAGCAGCATCACAGGGGGCCAAAACATTCAGTACTTC. Translating gives CASSITGGQNIQYF. The gene calls are TRBV11-1 and TRBJ2-4; 9 positions match TRBD1. The CDR3 length is 14 residues. Unmatched junction bases numbered 4, after V lost 5 bases and J lost 5 bases. CDR1 and CDR2 (germline): SGHAT, FQDESV (reference sequence). Full variable domain (outside the CDR3, taken from reference TRBV11-1 and TRBJ2-4): EAEVAQSPRYKITEKSQAVAFWCDPISGHATLYWYRQILGQGPELLVQFQDESVVDDSQLPKDRFSAERLKGVDSTLKIQPAELGDSAMYLCASSITGGQNIQYFGAGTRLSVL.

The V gene is TRBV6-1, the J gene TRBJ2-7; D unresolved. Germline V lookup: CDR1 MNHNS, CDR2 SASEGT. V dropped 0 bases and J dropped 3 bases, with 9 bases sitting between them. CDR3 size: 14 residues. CDR3 loop: CASSEAASYYEQYV. CDR3 DNA: TGTGCCAGCAGTGAAGCAGCCTCTTACTACGAGCAGTACGTC.

V usage is TRBV11-3 and J usage is TRBJ1-1; tentative D call: TRBD1 (5 bases). Germline-derived CDR1 and CDR2 are SGHNT and YENEEA. The CDR3 is 14 residues long. The V gene lost 5 bases and the J gene lost 7 bases, with 17 bases spanning the gap. CDR3 in DNA: TGTGCCAGCAGCCCGGGCGCGGGGAGGGGTGAAGCTTTCTTT. Translation: CASSPGAGRGEAFF.

The V gene is TRBV6-6, the J gene TRBJ1-3; D call uncertain. The CDR3 is made up of 16 amino acids. Germline CDR1 is MNHNY and CDR2 is SVGAGI (reference sequence). V shed 4 bases and J shed 0 bases, with 13 bases lying between them. As DNA, the CDR3 is TGTGCCAGCAGTTTAGGACGGTTACACTCTGGAAACACCATATATTTT. Its translation: CASSLGRLHSGNTIYF.

The chain has TRBV30 and TRBJ1-6; 7 positions match TRBD1. The J segment lost 10 bases and the V segment lost 3 bases, leaving 9 bases of the junction unmatched. Germline CDR1 and CDR2: GTSNPN and SVGIG (reference sequence). The CDR3 is 14 residues long. CDR3: CAWRGQLSSSPLHF. The CDR3 region has the DNA TGTGCCTGGAGGGGACAGTTGTCCTCCTCACCCCTCCACTTT.

V usage is TRBV28 and J usage is TRBJ1-1; D is perhaps TRBD1 (6 bases). In germline, CDR1 is MDHEN, CDR2 SYDVKM. The V end was cut by 2 bases, the J end by 1 base, with 14 bases between. This CDR3 is 16 amino acids long. The CDR3 DNA reads TGTGCCAGCAGTTTACAGGGGTCTACGACGAACACTGAAGCTTTCTTT. Its translation is CASSLQGSTTNTEAFF.

This rearrangement joins TRBV18 to TRBJ1-2; TRBD1 matches at 9 bases. CDR3 length: 15 amino acids. V trimming: 0 bases; J trimming: 4 bases; junction bases outside the gene matches: 3. Germline V lookup: CDR1 KGHSH, CDR2 LQKENI. The CDR3 is CASSPPGQGGYGYTF. The CDR3 region has the DNA TGTGCCAGCTCACCACCGGGACAGGGAGGCTATGGCTACACCTTC. Full variable domain (outside the CDR3, taken from reference TRBV18 and TRBJ1-2): NAGVMQNPRHLVRRRGQEARLRCSPMKGHSHVYWYRQLPEEGLKFMVYLQKENIIDESGMPKERFSAEFPKEGPSILRIQQVVRGDSAAYFCASSPPGQGGYGYTFGSGTRLTVV.

This chain uses TRBV7-8 with TRBJ2-1, with a tentative D call TRBD1 (8 bases). V was cut by 7 bases and J by 3 bases, with 19 bases left in between. This CDR3 comprises 16 residues. Germline V gene data show CDR1 as SGHVS and CDR2 as FQNEAQ. The CDR3: CASMREGQARYNEQFF. The DNA of the CDR3 is TGTGCCAGCATGAGGGAGGGACAGGCCCGCTACAATGAGCAGTTCTTC.

CDR3: CASSNPGQGPAGELFF. In DNA, the CDR3 is TGTGCCAGTAGTAACCCGGGACAGGGGCCCGCCGGGGAGCTGTTTTTT. The V call is TRBV19, the J call TRBJ2-2, with 10 bases matching TRBD1. The V gene end was trimmed by 4 bases and the J gene end by 6 bases; junction bases not matched to a gene: 8. Looked up from germline, CDR1 is LNHDA and CDR2 is SQIVND (reference sequence). CDR3 length equals 16 residues. The variable domain in full, with the rest retrieved from reference TRBV19 and TRBJ2-2, is DGGITQSPKYLFRKEGQNVTLSCEQNLNHDAMYWYRQDPGQGLRLIYYSQIVNDFQKGDIAEGYSVSREKKESFPLTVTSAQKNPTAFYLCASSNPGQGPAGELFFGEGSRLTVL.

The chain uses TRBV10-1 and TRBJ1-6; no reliable D call. Germline CDR1 is WNHNN and CDR2 is SYGVQD (reference sequence). The CDR3 runs to 14 residues. V lost 3 bases to trimming and J lost 6 bases, with 9 bases between them. This chain's CDR3 is CASSDGIFNSPLHF. The CDR3 DNA reads TGCGCCAGCAGTGACGGGATTTTTAATTCACCCCTCCACTTT.

CDR3 sequence reads: CASSPLHVVNEKLFF. The CDR3 bases are TGTGCCAGTAGTCCCCTGCATGTGGTTAATGAAAAACTGTTTTTT. The chain carries TRBV19 and TRBJ1-4; D remains ambiguous. Germline-derived CDR1 and CDR2 are LNHDA and SQIVND (reference sequence). V lost 5 bases, J lost 4 bases, and 14 bases lay in between. This CDR3 has 15 residues.

The V call is TRBV6-1, the J call TRBJ2-3; D ambiguous. The CDR3 has 15 residues. Germline V lookup: CDR1 MNHNS, CDR2 SASEGT. Trimming removed 3 bases at V and 2 bases at J, with 12 bases between. The CDR3 region is CASSETYTDTDTQYF. Written as DNA, the CDR3 is TGTGCCAGCAGTGAGACGTACACAGACACAGATACGCAGTATTTT.

The V gene is TRBV24-1, the J gene TRBJ1-3; the D is unclear. Germline V gives CDR1 KGHDR, CDR2 SFDVKD. Trimming took off 3 bases at V and 0 bases at J, with 8 bases between the two ends. The CDR3 length is 15 residues. CDR3 in DNA: TGTGCCACCAGTGATGCCCAAACCTCTGGAAACACCATATATTTT. Its protein product is CATSDAQTSGNTIYF.

This clone was observed a single time. V usage is TRBV19 and J usage is TRBJ1-5, with D hard to call. The length of the CDR3 is 13 residues. V was shortened by 4 bases and J by 1 base, with 5 bases between the two germline ends. Per the germline V gene, CDR1 is LNHDA and CDR2 is SQIVND (reference sequence). This CDR3 is CASSTQSNQPQHF. In DNA, the CDR3 is TGTGCCAGTAGTACGCAGAGCAATCAGCCCCAGCATTTT.

This chain links TRBV15 with TRBJ1-2; maybe TRBD1 (5 bases). The CDR3 extends over 17 amino acids. Germline CDR1 and CDR2: LNHNV and YYDKDF (reference sequence). With 0 bases removed from V and 7 bases from J, the gap between germline ends came to 21 bases. The CDR3 region has the DNA TGTGCCACCAGCAGAGAGGTGGGCCAGGGTTTTTTGGGTGGCTACACCTTC. Amino acids: CATSREVGQGFLGGYTF.

This clone appeared a few times. V and J are TRBV30 and TRBJ2-7; 12 nucleotides match TRBD1. Germline values: CDR1 GTSNPN, CDR2 SVGIG (reference sequence). The CDR3 contains 14 residues. The V segment lost 2 bases and the J segment 6 bases; nucleotides outside the gene matches: 5. CDR3 protein: CAWSLGTGGSEQYV. The CDR3 nucleotides read TGTGCCTGGAGTCTGGGGACAGGGGGCAGCGAGCAGTACGTC.

The genes are TRBV6-4 and TRBJ2-3; 13 bases agree with TRBD2. Germline CDR1 is MRHNA and CDR2 is SNTAGT. The CDR3 length is 18 residues. V lost 2 bases and J lost 6; bases outside the gene matches: 11. The chain's CDR3 is CASSDHWTSGGPRDTQYF. The DNA for the CDR3 is TGTGCCAGCAGTGACCACTGGACTAGCGGGGGCCCTCGTGATACGCAGTATTTT.

V and J are TRBV5-1 and TRBJ2-1; 9 nucleotides agree with TRBD2. V was clipped by 3 bases and J by 4 bases; unmatched bases: 8. Germline V CDR1 and CDR2: SGHRS, YFSETQ. The CDR3 length is 16 residues. The DNA of the CDR3 is TGCGCCAGCAGCTACCTAATAGCGGGGGATTACAATGAGCAGTTCTTC. It specifies CASSYLIAGDYNEQFF.

The gene calls are TRBV2 and TRBJ1-5; possible D gene TRBD1, 6 bases. Trimming stripped 4 bases from V and 7 bases from J, with 14 bases between. This CDR3 is built from 14 residues. Germline CDR1 is SNHLY and CDR2 is FYNNEI. In DNA form, the CDR3 reads TGTGCCAGCAGTGGGATCGACAGGTTCCAGCCCCAGCATTTT. This translates into CASSGIDRFQPQHF.

The rearrangement uses TRBV25-1 and TRBJ1-4, with D maybe TRBD1 (6 bases). Deletions cut 2 bases from V and 8 bases from J, with 15 bases between. The germline gives CDR1 MGHDK, CDR2 SYGVNS. The CDR3 has 15 amino acids. The CDR3 DNA reads TGTGCCAGCAGTGAACTGGGCAGGGGTAGCGAAAAACTGTTTTTT. It yields the protein CASSELGRGSEKLFF.

In its sample, this clone was seen a few times. CDR3: CASSLNRNTEAFF. The CDR3 nucleotides are TGTGCCAGCTCCCTCAACAGGAACACTGAAGCTTTCTTT. The chain employs TRBV18 and TRBJ1-1; D call uncertain. The V gene lost 6 bases and the J gene lost 1 base, with 9 bases spanning the gap. The germline V gene has CDR1 KGHSH and CDR2 LQKENI. The CDR3 is 13 amino acids.

The V call is TRBV6-5, the J call TRBJ1-3; D may be TRBD1 (6 bases). The length of the CDR3 is 15 residues. Germline lookup yields CDR1 MNHEY and CDR2 SVGAGI. Trimming shortened V by 3 bases and J by 0 bases, and 9 bases separated the two germline ends. CDR3 in DNA: TGTGCCAGCAGTTATCGGACAGTCTCTGGAAACACCATATATTTT. Translating it yields CASSYRTVSGNTIYF.